The 10 T cell receptor beta chains reported below all come from one sample, sequenced in a study of blood T cell repertoires in COVID-19. This table comes from immunoSEQ multiplex PCR, and its TCRdb copy is limited to in-frame clones, with some not included. The sample shows fewer than 200,000 clones, around 83% of them seen only once. Sequencing was carried out using peripheral blood. The receptors stem from a woman aged 55 to 70 with COVID-19, enrolled during active disease.

The chain links TRBV6-5 to TRBJ2-7, with 7 bases that match TRBD1. Trimming took 2 bases from V and 2 from J; bases not matched to a gene: 9. CDR1 is MNHEY, CDR2 SVGAGI, per germline. This CDR3 contains 16 residues. This CDR3 is CASSYRQGFQTYEQYF. The CDR3 region has the DNA TGTGCCAGCAGTTACAGACAGGGCTTTCAAACCTACGAGCAGTACTTC.

The CDR3 bases are TGTGCCAGCAGCTTAGGTCCAGCGCTTGTGAGCGAAGAGCAGTTCTTC. Its translation is CASSLGPALVSEEQFF. V and J are TRBV7-8 and TRBJ2-1; D is unresolved. V was cut by 1 base and J by 10 bases, with 20 bases left in between. The CDR3 runs 16 residues. Germline values: CDR1 SGHVS, CDR2 FQNEAQ.

The chain combines TRBV6-6 with TRBJ2-4; 7 nucleotides line up with TRBD2. Germline V gene lookup returns CDR1 MNHNY and CDR2 SVGAGI (reference sequence). The CDR3 loop spans 15 amino acids. Unmatched junction bases numbered 12, after V lost 6 bases and J lost 7 bases. The CDR3: CASRSGRKAGNIQYF. CDR3 coding DNA: TGTGCCAGCAGGTCCGGCCGCAAAGCGGGGAACATTCAGTACTTC.

V usage is TRBV5-4 and J usage is TRBJ2-7; D call uncertain. Germline CDR1 and CDR2: SGHNT and YYREEE (reference sequence). CDR3 length equals 15 residues. Deletions cut 4 bases from V and 0 bases from J, with 14 bases between. Written as DNA, the CDR3 is TGTGCCAGCAGCGCCTCCTCTGGCAGCTCCTACGAGCAGTACTTC. Translated, it gives CASSASSGSSYEQYF.

The V call is TRBV5-6, the J call TRBJ2-5; 9 bases agree with TRBD1. The J segment lost 5 bases and the V segment lost 4 bases, leaving 3 bases of the junction unmatched. This CDR3 is built from 13 residues. Looked up from germline, CDR1 is SGHDT and CDR2 is YYEEEE. DNA of the CDR3: TGTGCCAGCAGCCAAGACAGGGGGGAGACCCAGTACTTC. As protein: CASSQDRGETQYF.

The genes are TRBV5-4 and TRBJ2-1; 7 nucleotides match TRBD2. Trimming at V came to 0 bases and at J to 5 bases, leaving 5 bases not matched to a gene. Germline V lookup: CDR1 SGHNT, CDR2 YYREEE (reference sequence). The CDR3 has 15 amino acids. CDR3 protein: CASSLGGRGDNEQFF. The CDR3 coding sequence is TGTGCCAGCAGCTTGGGCGGGAGAGGGGACAATGAGCAGTTCTTC.

This chain connects TRBV27 to TRBJ1-2, with TRBD1 identical over 9 bases. In germline, CDR1 is MNHEY, CDR2 SMNVEV (reference sequence). The CDR3 is 16 amino acids. With 4 bases clipped from V and 4 bases from J, the junction kept 10 bases outside the gene matches. The CDR3 bases are TGTGCCAGCAGTTACCGGACAGGGGCGGTTGGCTATGGCTACACCTTC. The encoded protein is CASSYRTGAVGYGYTF.

The chain has TRBV12-3 or TRBV12-4 and TRBJ1-5; the D gene is possibly TRBD1 (6 bases). Trimming cost V 4 bases and J 4 bases, with 8 bases left between them. This CDR3 is built from 13 residues. The CDR3 sequence: CASSYQGNQPQHF. In nucleotides, the CDR3 is TGTGCCAGCAGTTATCAGGGGAATCAGCCCCAGCATTTT.

CDR3 DNA: TGTGCCAGCAGCGCCCCCGACAGGGGGGATTACGAGCAGTACTTC. This codes for CASSAPDRGDYEQYF. The chain has TRBV9 and TRBJ2-7, with 9 bases fitting TRBD1. The germline CDR1 and CDR2 sequences are SGDLS and YYNGEE. V was pared by 3 bases and J by 4 bases, with 8 bases of the junction left unmatched. The CDR3 is 15 amino acids.

V and J are TRBV19 and TRBJ1-1; D gene ambiguous. Looked up from germline, CDR1 is LNHDA and CDR2 is SQIVND (reference sequence). The CDR3 extends over 12 amino acids. With 8 bases removed from V and 4 bases from J, the gap between germline ends came to 11 bases. The CDR3 here is CASSLEGTEAFF. The CDR3 nucleotides are TGTGCCAGTTCTCTGGAGGGCACTGAAGCTTTCTTT.